These T cell receptor beta chains were read from a single sample in a study of blood T cell repertoires in COVID-19. Method: immunoSEQ multiplex PCR; TCRdb's copy keeps in-frame clones and lacks some. This sample carries under 250,000 clones, roughly nine tenths of them seen once, and the ten largest clones take approximately 3.3%. Source material: peripheral blood. These receptors all come from a young man with active or convalescent COVID-19. Each CDR3 is given with its conserved first and last residue. The order of the fields is J gene, clone size, V gene, CDR3 length, D gene, CDR3 protein, CDR3 DNA. D genes are given only for firm matches. Clone size, where shown, is once, few, many, or a class for clones that have expanded.

J: TRBJ1-1; size: .; V: TRBV5-5; length: 13; D: .; CDR3: CASSLVTGAEAFF; DNA: TGTGCCAGCAGCTTGGTTACGGGAGCTGAAGCTTTCTTT
J: TRBJ1-5; size: .; V: TRBV28; length: 13; D: .; CDR3: CASSLAENQPQHF; DNA: TGTGCCAGCAGTTTAGCGGAAAATCAGCCCCAGCATTTT
J: TRBJ1-1; size: .; V: TRBV5-1; length: 16; D: .; CDR3: CASSLTPGQINTEAFF; DNA: TGCGCCAGCAGCTTAACTCCTGGACAGATCAACACTGAAGCTTTCTTT
J: TRBJ1-2; size: .; V: TRBV9; length: 13; D: .; CDR3: CASSSPGRYGYTF; DNA: TGTGCCAGCAGTTCTCCAGGGCGCTATGGCTACACCTTC
J: TRBJ2-7; size: .; V: TRBV6-5; length: 14; D: TRBD1; CDR3: CASSPRTGTYEQYF; DNA: TGTGCCAGCAGTCCTCGGACAGGGACCTACGAGCAGTACTTC
J: TRBJ1-1; size: .; V: TRBV7-3; length: 14; D: TRBD1; CDR3: CASSLTGGPSEAFF; DNA: TGTGCCAGCAGCTTGACAGGGGGCCCCTCTGAAGCTTTCTTT
J: TRBJ1-5; size: .; V: TRBV18; length: 19; D: TRBD1; CDR3: CASSEYPGQGRGRGQPQHF; DNA: TGTGCCAGCTCAGAATATCCGGGACAGGGACGAGGAAGGGGCCAGCCCCAGCATTTT
J: TRBJ2-3; size: .; V: TRBV9; length: 14; D: .; CDR3: CASSVDPQTDTQYF; DNA: TGTGCCAGCAGCGTAGATCCGCAGACAGATACGCAGTATTTT
J: TRBJ1-2; size: once; V: TRBV29-1; length: 12; D: .; CDR3: CSVEDQGIGYTF; DNA: TGCAGCGTTGAAGATCAGGGGATCGGCTACACCTTC
J: TRBJ2-5; size: .; V: TRBV27; length: 15; D: TRBD2; CDR3: CASSGTSDPQETQYF; DNA: TGTGCCAGCAGTGGGACTAGCGACCCCCAAGAGACCCAGTACTTC
J: TRBJ1-2; size: .; V: TRBV4-1; length: 17; D: .; CDR3: CASSQEGGQKFNYGYTF; DNA: TGCGCCAGCAGCCAAGAAGGTGGACAGAAATTTAACTATGGCTACACCTTC
J: TRBJ2-7; size: .; V: TRBV9; length: 14; D: .; CDR3: CASSPSPDLSEQYF; DNA: TGTGCCAGCAGCCCCTCACCCGATCTATCCGAGCAGTACTTC
J: TRBJ1-2; size: .; V: TRBV7-2; length: 13; D: TRBD1; CDR3: CASSFDRVDGYTF; DNA: TGTGCCAGCAGCTTCGACAGGGTGGACGGCTACACCTTC
J: TRBJ2-7; size: few; V: TRBV4-3; length: 18; D: TRBD1; CDR3: CASSQDRGQGESWYEQYF; DNA: TGCGCCAGCAGCCAAGATAGGGGACAGGGGGAAAGTTGGTACGAGCAGTACTTC
J: TRBJ1-2; size: .; V: TRBV5-6; length: 14; D: TRBD1; CDR3: CASSYGQGSYGYTF; DNA: TGTGCCAGCAGTTACGGACAGGGTTCCTATGGCTACACCTTC
J: TRBJ2-1; size: .; V: TRBV6-6; length: 15; D: .; CDR3: CASSYAQSGGNEQFF; DNA: TGTGCCAGCAGTTACGCGCAATCGGGCGGGAATGAGCAGTTCTTC
J: TRBJ2-1; size: once; V: TRBV13; length: 11; D: .; CDR3: CASSFLNEQFF; DNA: TGTGCCAGCAGCTTCCTCAATGAGCAGTTCTTC
J: TRBJ2-2; size: many; V: TRBV12-3/TRBV12-4; length: 13; D: .; CDR3: CASSFRLAGELFF; DNA: TGTGCCAGCAGTTTTCGACTAGCCGGGGAGCTGTTTTTT
J: TRBJ2-7; size: .; V: TRBV5-1; length: 15; D: TRBD1; CDR3: CASSLDNRGAYEQYF; DNA: TGCGCCAGCAGCTTAGACAACAGGGGGGCCTACGAGCAGTACTTC
J: TRBJ1-5; size: .; V: TRBV7-2; length: 12; D: .; CDR3: CASSLGAQPQHF; DNA: TGTGCCAGCAGCTTGGGCGCTCAGCCCCAGCATTTT
J: TRBJ2-5; size: .; V: TRBV28; length: 16; D: TRBD1; CDR3: CASSLRRTGGAETQYF; DNA: TGTGCCAGCAGTTTACGGAGGACAGGGGGCGCAGAGACCCAGTACTTC
J: TRBJ2-1; size: once; V: TRBV20-1; length: 9; D: .; CDR3: CSVGGEQFF; DNA: TGCAGTGTGGGGGGTGAGCAGTTCTTC
J: TRBJ2-7; size: .; V: TRBV5-6; length: 15; D: .; CDR3: CASSPFYRAEAQQYF; DNA: TGTGCCAGCAGCCCCTTCTATCGAGCGGAGGCCCAGCAGTACTTC
J: TRBJ1-2; size: .; V: TRBV28; length: 15; D: TRBD1; CDR3: CASSPAGTGNYGYTF; DNA: TGTGCCAGCAGTCCCGCCGGGACAGGGAACTATGGCTACACCTTC
J: TRBJ1-1; size: .; V: TRBV4-3; length: 14; D: .; CDR3: CASSQDGWRGSAFF; DNA: TGCGCCAGCAGCCAAGACGGGTGGAGGGGTTCGGCTTTCTTT
J: TRBJ1-6; size: .; V: TRBV13; length: 12; D: TRBD1; CDR3: CASRQGSSPLHF; DNA: TGTGCCAGCAGACAGGGGAGTTCACCCCTCCACTTT
J: TRBJ2-6; size: .; V: TRBV5-4; length: 15; D: TRBD2; CDR3: CASSREGGGANVLTF; DNA: TGTGCCAGCAGCCGGGAGGGAGGTGGGGCCAACGTCCTGACTTTC
J: TRBJ2-7; size: .; V: TRBV7-2; length: 15; D: .; CDR3: CASSLAEGFRDEQYF; DNA: TGTGCCAGCAGCCTTGCGGAGGGCTTTAGGGACGAGCAGTACTTC
J: TRBJ1-3; size: .; V: TRBV7-9; length: 16; D: .; CDR3: CASTPAGEGPGNTIYF; DNA: TGTGCCAGCACCCCGGCGGGGGAGGGACCTGGAAACACCATATATTTT
J: TRBJ2-3; size: once; V: TRBV9; length: 16; D: TRBD2; CDR3: CASSVGGGRAQDTQYF; DNA: TGTGCCAGCAGCGTAGGGGGCGGGAGGGCCCAAGATACGCAGTATTTT
J: TRBJ1-6; size: .; V: TRBV27; length: 15; D: TRBD1; CDR3: CASTSSWTGKSPLHF; DNA: TGTGCCAGCACCTCTTCTTGGACAGGGAAATCACCCCTCCACTTT
J: TRBJ2-7; size: .; V: TRBV20-1; length: 11; D: .; CDR3: CSAKRTGEQYF; DNA: TGCAGTGCTAAACGAACGGGCGAGCAGTACTTC
J: TRBJ1-1; size: .; V: TRBV19; length: 13; D: .; CDR3: CASSPLKNTEAFF; DNA: TGTGCCAGTAGTCCGCTAAAAAACACTGAAGCTTTCTTT
J: TRBJ1-4; size: .; V: TRBV28; length: 14; D: TRBD1; CDR3: CASRVTGEAEKLFF; DNA: TGTGCCAGCAGGGTGACAGGGGAGGCTGAAAAACTGTTTTTT
J: TRBJ1-1; size: .; V: TRBV28; length: 15; D: .; CDR3: CASSLWGGQNTEAFF; DNA: TGTGCCAGCAGTTTATGGGGCGGACAGAACACTGAAGCTTTCTTT
J: TRBJ1-2; size: .; V: TRBV29-1; length: 15; D: TRBD1; CDR3: CSVVREGAGRDGYTF; DNA: TGCAGCGTTGTTAGAGAGGGGGCTGGACGTGATGGCTACACCTTC
J: TRBJ2-2; size: .; V: TRBV7-3; length: 16; D: TRBD2; CDR3: CASSLTSGTNTGELFF; DNA: TGTGCCAGCAGCTTGACTAGCGGGACCAACACCGGGGAGCTGTTTTTT
J: TRBJ2-7; size: .; V: TRBV28; length: 14; D: TRBD2; CDR3: CASSFVTSFYEQYF; DNA: TGTGCCAGCAGTTTTGTGACTAGCTTCTACGAGCAGTACTTC
J: TRBJ2-7; size: .; V: TRBV6-2/TRBV6-3; length: 14; D: .; CDR3: CASSQSGSTYEQYF; DNA: TGTGCCAGCAGCCAGAGCGGGTCCACCTACGAGCAGTACTTC
J: TRBJ1-1; size: .; V: TRBV7-9; length: 13; D: .; CDR3: CASSVQEESLAFF; DNA: TGTGCCAGCAGCGTCCAAGAGGAGAGCCTAGCTTTCTTT
J: TRBJ1-2; size: .; V: TRBV7-2; length: 14; D: .; CDR3: CASSLAAYGYGYTF; DNA: TGTGCCAGCAGCTTAGCCGCTTACGGCTATGGCTACACCTTC
J: TRBJ2-7; size: .; V: TRBV5-1; length: 14; D: .; CDR3: CASSLTGSTYEQYF; DNA: TGCGCCAGCAGCTTGACAGGAAGTACCTACGAGCAGTACTTC
J: TRBJ2-7; size: .; V: TRBV6-5; length: 13; D: TRBD1; CDR3: CASTRQGVYEQYF; DNA: TGTGCCAGCACCCGACAGGGCGTCTACGAGCAGTACTTC
J: TRBJ1-4; size: .; V: TRBV19; length: 16; D: TRBD1; CDR3: CASKGRGRATNEKLFF; DNA: TGTGCCAGTAAAGGCAGGGGGCGCGCAACTAATGAAAAACTGTTTTTT
J: TRBJ2-5; size: .; V: TRBV9; length: 16; D: .; CDR3: CASSVTQGTTGETQYF; DNA: TGTGCCAGCAGCGTTACCCAGGGGACCACCGGGGAGACCCAGTACTTC
J: TRBJ2-3; size: .; V: TRBV7-6; length: 14; D: .; CDR3: CASSSGASGDTQYF; DNA: TGTGCCAGCAGCAGCGGAGCCTCCGGAGATACGCAGTATTTT
J: TRBJ2-1; size: .; V: TRBV5-1; length: 14; D: .; CDR3: CASSPNTGSNEQFF; DNA: TGCGCCAGCAGCCCGAACACAGGGTCCAATGAGCAGTTCTTC
J: TRBJ2-1; size: .; V: TRBV24-1; length: 16; D: .; CDR3: CATSDGPGLPYNEQFF; DNA: TGTGCCACCAGTGACGGACCGGGACTGCCATACAATGAGCAGTTCTTC
J: TRBJ2-5; size: .; V: TRBV7-9; length: 16; D: TRBD1; CDR3: CASSQPGQGAGETQYF; DNA: TGTGCCAGCAGCCAGCCCGGACAGGGGGCGGGGGAGACCCAGTACTTC
J: TRBJ2-2; size: .; V: TRBV27; length: 15; D: .; CDR3: CASSQGLAIPGELFF; DNA: TGTGCCAGCAGCCAGGGGCTAGCTATACCCGGGGAGCTGTTTTTT
J: TRBJ2-1; size: .; V: TRBV5-4; length: 15; D: TRBD2; CDR3: CASSFRGGLYNEQFF; DNA: TGTGCCAGCAGCTTTCGGGGGGGTCTCTACAATGAGCAGTTCTTC
J: TRBJ1-1; size: .; V: TRBV4-3; length: 18; D: .; CDR3: CASSQDLAGAGSITEAFF; DNA: TGCGCCAGCAGCCAAGATTTGGCTGGGGCGGGGTCGATAACTGAAGCTTTCTTT
J: TRBJ1-1; size: .; V: TRBV27; length: 12; D: .; CDR3: CASSSRGAEAFF; DNA: TGTGCCAGCAGCTCCCGCGGGGCTGAAGCTTTCTTT
J: TRBJ2-3; size: once; V: TRBV18; length: 18; D: TRBD2; CDR3: CASSPPRSGGVVTDTQYF; DNA: TGTGCCAGCTCACCACCGAGAAGCGGGGGGGTGGTCACAGATACGCAGTATTTT